This T cell receptor beta chain was retrieved from a study of OX40 agonist ivuxolimab in advanced cancers. Whole-study context: Cohort: about 80% men, mean age approximately 60, aged about 20 to 79.

Germline loops: CDR1 SGHTS, CDR2 YDEGEE. This CDR3 has 17 amino acids. About this clone itself: Relative to the germline gene, one junction end is altered; a read error may explain this.

The protocol was immunoSEQ multiplex PCR, while the TCRdb copy is restricted to in-frame clones and leaves out a portion. Of 35,000 to 45,000 clones in the sample, about 90% were seen once. The rearrangement links TRBV5-8 to TRBJ2-1, with a weak D call TRBD2 (7 bases). This material consisted of CD4+ or CD8+ T cells sorted from blood, taken in a trial of the OX40 agonist ivuxolimab. The sequence came from an adult with an advanced solid tumor such as melanoma, head and neck, liver or kidney cancer. For the CDR3, the DNA is TGTGCCAGCACCTTGGGGGGGCGCGGTAGCTCCTACAATGAGCAGTTCTTC. Translated, it gives CASTLGGRGSSYNEQFF.